This T cell receptor beta chain was retrieved from a study of T cell clusters in autoimmune cytopenias. Study-wide results and caveats: Primary autoimmune cytopenia patients appeared to lack physiological T cell clusters present in healthy donors. TRB repertoire shifts in secondary cytopenia and chronic lymphocytic leukemia mostly reflected lymphoma, not autoimmunity.

Multiplex touch-down PCR amplified TRB using TRB-A and TRB-B pools in one tube. Reprocessing the multiplex PCR reads, TCRdb reports a single entry for every CDR3 protein and omits DNA. The listing contains more than 4,000 distinct CDR3 sequences. In germline, CDR1 is SGHRS, CDR2 YFSETQ. The CDR3 is 14 amino acids. TRB was amplified from around 0.25 ug of peripheral blood genomic DNA per sample. Notes on this clonotype: The antigen is unknown.

The chain employs TRBV5-1 and TRBJ1-1; with no DNA, the TCRdb D assignment of TRBD1 cannot be verified. The sequence was collected from a human donor with an autoimmune cytopenia or autoimmune hepatitis (not recorded which). The sample comprised peripheral blood. The CDR3 protein is CASSWTGIDTEAFF.